Here is one T cell receptor (beta chain) with its context. Its antigen is undetermined. A sample-barcoded 5' primer and a J-beta primer mix were used in a second PCR of about 7 to 12 cycles. All samples yielded 2.5 million or more CDR3-containing paired-end reads. TCRdb called the 5' RACE reads again in MiXCR, with one record for every CDR3 protein. The table lists about 1.8 million distinct CDR3 sequences, around half of them singletons, with less than 2.5% in the top ten. The data were obtained in a study of blood T cells in healthy people across ages. Study-wide context: With template switching, about one barcoded beta molecule was captured per two T cells. Study outcomes and limitations: Among long-lived donors, naive CD4+ cells were more numerous and diversity higher than in aged donors. Getting older went along with TCR beta diversity per million T cells dropping roughly linearly.

V lost 5 bases to trimming and J lost 0 bases, with 11 bases between them. CDR1 is SGHAT, CDR2 FQNNGV, per germline. There are 14 residues in the CDR3. The specimen was blood. The chain recombines TRBV11-2 with TRBJ2-7, with D uncertain. This TCR was sampled from a woman in her thirties or forties in good health. The DNA of the CDR3 is TGTGCCAGCAGCCACTCCGGCGCCTCCTACGAGCAGTACTTC. Amino acid sequence: CASSHSGASYEQYF.